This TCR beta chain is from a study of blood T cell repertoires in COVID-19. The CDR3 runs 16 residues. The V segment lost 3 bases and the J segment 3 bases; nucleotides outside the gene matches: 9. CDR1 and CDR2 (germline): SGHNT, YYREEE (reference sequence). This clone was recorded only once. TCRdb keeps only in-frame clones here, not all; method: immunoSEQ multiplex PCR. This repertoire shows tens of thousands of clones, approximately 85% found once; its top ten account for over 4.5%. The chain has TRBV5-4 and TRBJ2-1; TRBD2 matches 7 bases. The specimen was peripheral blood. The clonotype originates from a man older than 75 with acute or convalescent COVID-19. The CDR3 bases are TGTGCCAGCAGCTCGCTCGCTAGCGGCCGCTACAATGAGCAGTTCTTC. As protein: CASSSLASGRYNEQFF.